The next 21 T cell receptor beta chains were all read from a single sample in a study of cytomegalovirus exposure and HLA in healthy donors. The PCR contained 60 Vbeta and 13 Jbeta primers. Method: immunoSEQ multiplex PCR; TCRdb's copy keeps in-frame clones and lacks some. The sample totals about 160,000 clones. What was sequenced was PBMCs. Receptors were obtained from a woman aged 55-70 years in good health and CMV-seronegative.

The CDR3 DNA follows: TGTGCCATCAGTAACCACAGGGATTCGAACACTGAAGCTTTCTTT. Its translation is CAISNHRDSNTEAFF. The chain links TRBV10-3 to TRBJ1-1, with D possibly TRBD1 on 6 matching bases. The germline gives CDR1 ENHRY, CDR2 SYGVKD. This CDR3 region has 15 residues. The V end lost 5 bases, the J end lost 1 base, and 14 bases lay between the germline ends.

The chain uses TRBV19 and TRBJ2-7; weak D call: TRBD1 (6 bases). This CDR3 spans 17 amino acids. CDR1 LNHDA and CDR2 SQIVND come from the germline V gene (reference sequence). V was trimmed by 3 bases and J by 1 base, leaving 19 bases between them. CDR3 loop: CASSMTGHSTQSYEQYF. The CDR3 DNA sequence: TGTGCCAGTAGTATGACGGGACACTCAACCCAATCCTACGAGCAGTACTTC.

The rearrangement uses TRBV6-5 and TRBJ1-2; 8 bases are shared with TRBD1. Trimming cost V 0 bases and J 4 bases; bases outside gene matches: 7. The CDR3 sequence is 16 residues long. CDR1 and CDR2 from the germline V gene are MNHEY and SVGAGI. This CDR3 is CASSYSNYGQGYGYTF. DNA for the CDR3: TGTGCCAGCAGTTACTCGAATTACGGACAGGGCTATGGCTACACCTTC.

V usage is TRBV7-9 and J usage is TRBJ2-1, with TRBD1 matching over 11 bases. The V gene end was trimmed by 5 bases and the J gene end by 10 bases; junction bases not matched to a gene: 7. The germline V gene encodes CDR1 SEHNR and CDR2 FQNEAQ (reference sequence). This CDR3 region has 14 residues. The CDR3 protein is CASSAGQGAGEQFF. As DNA, the CDR3 is TGTGCCAGCAGCGCTGGACAGGGGGCAGGAGAGCAGTTCTTC.

The DNA for the CDR3 is TGTGCCAGCATCAGGGACAGGGGCCTCAATCAGCCCCAGCATTTT. Translated: CASIRDRGLNQPQHF. The V and J genes are TRBV6-6 and TRBJ1-5; 10 nucleotides align to TRBD1. The V gene end was trimmed by 7 bases and the J gene end by 3 bases; junction bases not matched to a gene: 6. The length of the CDR3 is 15 residues. Germline CDR1 is MNHNY and CDR2 is SVGAGI (reference sequence).

The gene calls are TRBV5-1 and TRBJ2-2, with 8 bases that match TRBD1. This CDR3 has 15 residues. V was clipped by 4 bases and J by 3 bases; unmatched bases: 5. Germline assignment: CDR1 SGHRS and CDR2 YFSETQ. Here the CDR3 reads CASSSQGAHTGELFF. As DNA, the CDR3 is TGCGCCAGCAGCAGCCAGGGGGCGCACACCGGGGAGCTGTTTTTT.

J is TRBJ2-7 and V is TRBV6-5; D is unresolved. CDR3 length equals 15 residues. V dropped 4 bases and J dropped 0 bases, with 13 bases sitting between them. Germline CDR1 and CDR2: MNHEY and SVGAGI. The CDR3 loop reads CASSLELSSSYEQYF. The CDR3 DNA is TGTGCCAGCAGTTTAGAGCTTTCGAGCTCCTACGAGCAGTACTTC.

The chain is built from TRBV30 and TRBJ1-2, with TRBD1 as a possible D gene (5 bases). CDR3 size: 14 residues. The germline V gene has CDR1 GTSNPN and CDR2 SVGIG (reference sequence). The ends were cut back, 4 bases at V and 5 bases at J, with 17 bases in the middle. The CDR3: CAWKYAGNGYGYTF. The CDR3, as DNA: TGTGCCTGGAAGTACGCAGGGAACGGGTATGGCTACACCTTC.

The chain joins TRBV7-3 to TRBJ1-1; D unclear. Trimming removed 2 bases from V and 5 bases from J, with 9 bases in between. Germline values: CDR1 SGHTA, CDR2 FQGTGA. The CDR3 is 13 amino acids. The CDR3 spells CASSLLGGTEAFF. CDR3 nucleotides: TGTGCCAGCAGCTTACTAGGCGGGACTGAAGCTTTCTTT.

CDR3 region: CASSVGALAVPYNEQFF. The CDR3 region has the DNA TGTGCCAGCAGCGTAGGGGCCCTAGCGGTCCCCTACAATGAGCAGTTCTTC. This chain joins TRBV9 and TRBJ2-1; 7 bases agree with TRBD2. The junction had 8 bases not matched to a gene; V was cut back by 0 bases and J by 2 bases. The CDR3 runs 17 residues. The V gene's germline CDR1 is SGDLS and CDR2 YYNGEE.

The CDR3 nucleotides read TGTGCCAGCAGCCCCGATACTTACGAGCAGTACTTC. The encoded protein is CASSPDTYEQYF. The chain recombines TRBV6-5 with TRBJ2-7; D uncertain. CDR3 length: 12 residues. Trimming cost V 6 bases and J 4 bases, with 10 bases left between them. CDR1 is MNHEY and CDR2 is SVGAGI in the germline V gene.

The J gene is TRBJ1-3, the V gene TRBV7-3; no clear D. The V gene's germline CDR1 is SGHTA and CDR2 FQGTGA. CDR3 length equals 13 residues. The V and J ends lost 8 bases and 1 base respectively, with 9 bases between them. This CDR3 reads CASQLDSGNTIYF. The CDR3, as DNA: TGTGCCAGCCAACTTGATTCTGGAAACACCATATATTTT.

The chain uses TRBV19 and TRBJ1-2, with D hard to call. In germline, CDR1 is LNHDA, CDR2 SQIVND (reference sequence). The CDR3 has 14 residues. Trimming took off 0 bases at V and 2 bases at J, with 7 bases between the two ends. Here the CDR3 DNA reads TGTGCCAGTAGTATAGAACGAGTGAACTATGGCTACACCTTC. As protein: CASSIERVNYGYTF.

The chain carries TRBV4-3 and TRBJ1-1, with D unclear. Germline V gives CDR1 LGHNA, CDR2 YSLEER. This CDR3 contains 14 residues. V was trimmed by 0 bases and J by 10 bases, leaving 15 bases between them. CDR3 amino acids: CASSQDRKLNGAFF. CDR3 DNA sequence: TGCGCCAGCAGCCAAGATCGCAAACTTAACGGAGCTTTCTTT.

J is TRBJ2-3 and V is TRBV2, with D perhaps TRBD2 (5 bases). This CDR3 contains 14 residues. CDR1 and CDR2 (germline): SNHLY, FYNNEI. Between the trimmed V and J ends, which lost 4 bases and 5 bases, there was a span of 13 bases. The CDR3 DNA follows: TGTGCCAGCAGTGGAGGGTGGGCTCAAGATACGCAGTATTTT. This translates into CASSGGWAQDTQYF.

The gene calls are TRBV10-3 and TRBJ2-7, with D maybe TRBD1 (5 bases). The CDR3 is made up of 13 amino acids. Trimming removed 3 bases from V and 2 bases from J, with 8 bases in between. The V gene's germline CDR1 is ENHRY and CDR2 SYGVKD. Written as DNA, the CDR3 is TGTGCCATCAGTGACAGGGAACCCTACGAGCAGTACTTC. This encodes CAISDREPYEQYF.

The genes are TRBV20-1 and TRBJ2-3; D is undetermined. CDR3 size: 11 residues. Trimming took 3 bases from V and 4 from J, leaving 5 bases between them. CDR1 is DFQATT, CDR2 SNEGSKA, per germline (reference sequence). The CDR3 protein is CSASLSDTQYF. As DNA, the CDR3 is TGCAGTGCTAGTCTTTCAGATACGCAGTATTTT.

The chain links TRBV2 to TRBJ1-5, with D possibly matching TRBD1 (5 bases). This CDR3 has 14 residues. Trimming stripped 2 bases from V and 5 bases from J, with 10 bases between. Germline V gene sequence: CDR1 SNHLY, CDR2 FYNNEI. CDR3: CASSEKDTHQPQHF. CDR3 nucleotide sequence: TGTGCCAGCAGTGAAAAGGACACCCATCAGCCCCAGCATTTT.

The chain uses TRBV6-1 and TRBJ2-3, with 8 nucleotides matching TRBD2. CDR3 size: 15 residues. The germline gives CDR1 MNHNS, CDR2 SASEGT. The junction had 10 bases not matched to a gene; V was cut back by 7 bases and J by 4 bases. The CDR3 region is CASNLNGRASDTQYF. The CDR3 coding sequence is TGTGCCAGCAATCTTAACGGGAGGGCCTCAGATACGCAGTATTTT.

The rearrangement links TRBV10-1 to TRBJ1-5, with unresolved D. The CDR3 runs 13 residues. Trimming shortened V by 3 bases and J by 3 bases, and 6 bases separated the two germline ends. Germline V CDR1 and CDR2: WNHNN, SYGVQD (reference sequence). DNA for the CDR3: TGCGCCAGCAGTGACCAGATCAATCAGCCCCAGCATTTT. It specifies CASSDQINQPQHF.

The V call is TRBV7-2, the J call TRBJ1-3; 10 nucleotides agree with TRBD1. There are 16 residues in the CDR3. The germline V gene encodes CDR1 SGHTA and CDR2 FQGNSA. The ends lost 1 base at V and 4 bases at J; junction bases unmatched: 4. As DNA, the CDR3 is TGTGCCAGCAGCTTAGAGGGGACAGGGGTCGGAAACACCATATATTTT. It yields the protein CASSLEGTGVGNTIYF.